The 24 T cell receptor beta chains listed next were all sequenced from one sample in a study of T cells in Graves' hyperthyroidism and ophthalmopathy. The TCR beta CDR3 regions underwent amplification using RNA transcripts as the source. HTBI primers were employed in a first-round RT-PCR of the TCR CDR3. Each CDR3 protein is one row after TCRdb ran MiXCR on the multiplex PCR reads. The sample includes 300,000 to 400,000 distinct CDR3 sequences, 15% to 20% of them seen just once. The sample was blood. The receptors here all came from a woman aged 50 to 60 with Graves' hyperthyroidism.

This chain uses TRBV20-1 with TRBJ1-1; unclear D gene. The length of the CDR3 is 11 residues. CDR1 and CDR2 (germline): DFQATT, SNEGSKA (reference sequence). The CDR3 reads CSSGLNTEAFF. The CDR3 DNA sequence: TGCAGCTCCGGACTGAACACTGAAGCTTTCTTT.

This clonotype appeared a few times. CDR3 nucleotides: TGTGCCAGCAGCGAAACGTTAGGAGGCACTGAAGCTTTCTTT. This translates into CASSETLGGTEAFF. The genes are TRBV5-4 and TRBJ1-1; D is undetermined. This CDR3 has 14 amino acids. V was shortened by 4 bases and J by 4 bases, with 14 bases between the two germline ends. Germline loops: CDR1 SGHNT, CDR2 YYREEE (reference sequence). The full variable domain, in which reference TRBV5-4 and TRBJ1-1 provide the parts outside the CDR3, is ETGVTQSPTHLIKTRGQQVTLRCSSQSGHNTVSWYQQALGQGPQFIFQYYREEENGRGNFPPRFSGLQFPNYSSELNVNALELDDSALYLCASSETLGGTEAFFGQGTRLTVV.

CDR3 nucleotide sequence: TGCGCCAGCAGCCAAGGCAGGACAGGCCTAACCGGGGAGCTGTTTTTT. Its translation is CASSQGRTGLTGELFF. The genes are TRBV4-1 and TRBJ2-2, with TRBD1 identical over 7 bases. The CDR3 consists of 16 residues. Trimming cost V 1 base and J 5 bases; bases outside gene matches: 7. The germline V gene encodes CDR1 MGHRA and CDR2 YSYEKL.

In regard to this clonotype: This sequence may be a read error, since a much larger clone differs from it by one base. The gene calls are TRBV7-3 and TRBJ2-1, with TRBD1 identical over 7 bases. After removal of 5 bases from V and 10 bases from J, the junction contained 8 bases not matched to a gene. This CDR3 has 13 amino acids. Germline loops: CDR1 SGHTA, CDR2 FQGTGA. The chain's CDR3 is CASSAGTEDEQFF. In nucleotides, the CDR3 is TGTGCCAGCAGCGCCGGGACAGAAGACGAGCAGTTCTTC.

This clonotype was counted many times. The chain joins TRBV7-6 to TRBJ1-2; 7 nucleotides agree with TRBD1. Germline assignment: CDR1 SGHVS and CDR2 FNYEAQ. The V and J ends lost 4 bases and 7 bases, in that order; junction bases with no gene match: 12. The length of the CDR3 is 15 residues. CDR3 sequence reads: CASSSEVRQGFGYTF. CDR3 sequence (DNA): TGTGCCAGCAGCTCCGAAGTACGACAGGGTTTTGGCTACACCTTC.

This clonotype occurred a few times. The chain couples TRBV10-1 to TRBJ2-2; D ambiguous. Germline values: CDR1 WNHNN, CDR2 SYGVQD (reference sequence). CDR3 length equals 13 residues. V lost 3 bases to trimming and J lost 0 bases, with 2 bases between them. The CDR3 spells CASSETNTGELFF. The CDR3 nucleotides are TGCGCCAGCAGTGAAACGAACACCGGGGAGCTGTTTTTT.

The CDR3 DNA sequence: TGTGCCAGCAGCCAAGTTATAGCGGGATGGGATGAGCAGTTCTTC. This encodes CASSQVIAGWDEQFF. The genes are TRBV4-2 and TRBJ2-1, with 8 bases matching TRBD2. Germline V lookup: CDR1 LGHNA, CDR2 YNFKEQ. The CDR3 contains 15 residues. The J segment lost 8 bases and the V segment lost 1 base, leaving 7 bases of the junction unmatched.

The chain has TRBV7-9 and TRBJ2-5; 9 bases map to TRBD1. V was pared by 5 bases and J by 5 bases, with 9 bases of the junction left unmatched. The CDR3 covers 15 residues. In germline, CDR1 is SEHNR, CDR2 FQNEAQ (reference sequence). The CDR3 sequence is CASSRSGTGRETQYF. DNA for the CDR3: TGTGCCAGCAGCCGGTCCGGGACAGGGAGGGAGACCCAGTACTTC.

The V and J genes are TRBV29-1 and TRBJ2-1; 9 nucleotides agree with TRBD2. Trimming cost V 6 bases and J 8 bases; bases outside gene matches: 14. Germline V gene sequence: CDR1 SQVTM, CDR2 ANQGSEA. The CDR3 contains 15 residues. The CDR3 nucleotides read TGCAGCGTCGCCGCTTCCGGGACTAGCAGGCATGAGCAGTTCTTC. Encoded protein: CSVAASGTSRHEQFF.

This clonotype was seen more than once but under ten times. V usage is TRBV7-8 and J usage is TRBJ1-1; no clear D. Trimming took off 4 bases at V and 4 bases at J, with 10 bases between the two ends. The CDR3 has 13 residues. Germline-derived CDR1 and CDR2 are SGHVS and FQNEAQ. In DNA, the CDR3 is TGTGCCAGCAGCTCTACAGAGGCCACTGAAGCTTTCTTT. It translates to CASSSTEATEAFF.

This clonotype showed up many times. The chain has TRBV5-1 and TRBJ2-3; 10 positions match TRBD2. The germline V gene encodes CDR1 SGHRS and CDR2 YFSETQ. V lost 3 bases, J lost 1 base, and 2 bases stayed unmatched. This CDR3 is 15 amino acids long. CDR3 sequence: CASSSGTSGTDTQYF. As DNA, the CDR3 is TGCGCCAGCAGCTCCGGGACTAGCGGCACAGATACGCAGTATTTT. Combining the CDR3 with reference TRBV5-1 and TRBJ2-3 gives the whole variable domain KAGVTQTPRYLIKTRGQQVTLSCSPISGHRSVSWYQQTPGQGLQFLFEYFSETQRNKGNFPGRFSGRQFSNSRSEMNVSTLELGDSALYLCASSSGTSGTDTQYFGPGTRLTVL.

This clonotype occurred a few times. The chain has TRBV7-8 and TRBJ2-5; either TRBD1 or TRBD2 may supply D (5 bases each). Trimming removed 5 bases at V and 4 bases at J, with 11 bases between. From germline, CDR1 is SGHVS and CDR2 FQNEAQ. The CDR3 length is 13 residues. CDR3: CASSTPGRETQYF. CDR3 DNA sequence: TGTGCCAGCAGCACCCCGGGGCGAGAGACCCAGTACTTC.

The genes are TRBV18 and TRBJ2-7; no firm D call. CDR1 and CDR2 from the germline V gene are KGHSH and LQKENI. This CDR3 comprises 15 residues. V lost 2 bases and J lost 1, with 12 bases in between. The CDR3 is CASSPVPGQSYEQYF. The CDR3 bases are TGTGCCAGCTCACCAGTCCCCGGCCAGTCCTACGAGCAGTACTTC.

The V call is TRBV6-1, the J call TRBJ2-6, with D possibly TRBD1 on 5 matching bases. From germline, CDR1 is MNHNS and CDR2 SASEGT. This CDR3 contains 16 residues. V was clipped by 1 base and J by 0 bases, with 7 bases between them. CDR3 DNA sequence: TGTGCCAGCAGTGAAGTAAGGGGCTCTGGGGCCAACGTCCTGACTTTC. Amino acids: CASSEVRGSGANVLTF.

This chain uses TRBV18 with TRBJ2-3; TRBD1 might be the D (6 bases). The V gene's germline CDR1 is KGHSH and CDR2 LQKENI. The CDR3 totals 15 residues. Trimming took 3 bases from V and 0 from J, leaving 10 bases between them. The CDR3 nucleotides read TGTGCCAGCTCACCGGGGGCAGGTAGCACAGATACGCAGTATTTT. Its translation is CASSPGAGSTDTQYF.

This sequence joins TRBV13 and TRBJ2-4, with 10 bases fitting TRBD2. In germline, CDR1 is PRHDT, CDR2 FYEKMQ (reference sequence). V lost 3 bases and J lost 0; bases outside the gene matches: 8. This CDR3 region has 18 residues. CDR3 in amino acids: CASSLESRLAGAKNIQYF. The CDR3 DNA sequence: TGTGCCAGCAGCTTGGAATCTAGACTAGCGGGAGCCAAAAACATTCAGTACTTC.

As to this clonotype: A much larger clone sits a single nucleotide away, making a read error possible. Here the CDR3 DNA reads TGTGCCAGCAGTTACTCGGGGAGACCAGCGGGTCCCGGGGCAGATACGCAGTATTTT. Its protein product is CASSYSGRPAGPGADTQYF. The V and J genes are TRBV6-5 and TRBJ2-3; D is possibly TRBD2 (6 bases). CDR3 length: 19 residues. Germline V gene data show CDR1 as MNHEY and CDR2 as SVGAGI. V lost 0 bases and J 4 bases, leaving 23 bases between the germline ends.

The chain employs TRBV2 and TRBJ1-5, with D tentatively TRBD1 (6 bases). The CDR3 is 14 residues long. The germline gives CDR1 SNHLY, CDR2 FYNNEI. Trimming took 6 bases from V and 1 from J, leaving 10 bases between them. CDR3 residues: CASSERGSNQPQHF. The CDR3 bases are TGTGCCAGCAGCGAAAGGGGGAGCAATCAGCCCCAGCATTTT. Combining the CDR3 with reference TRBV2 and TRBJ1-5 gives the whole variable domain EPEVTQTPSHQVTQMGQEVILRCVPISNHLYFYWYRQILGQKVEFLVSFYNNEISEKSEIFDDQFSVERPDGSNFTLKIRSTKLEDSAMYFCASSERGSNQPQHFGDGTRLSIL.

The genes are TRBV15 and TRBJ2-1; 10 bases are shared with TRBD2. The CDR3 covers 16 residues. The ends lost 0 bases at V and 4 bases at J; junction bases unmatched: 3. The germline gives CDR1 LNHNV, CDR2 YYDKDF (reference sequence). The CDR3 nucleotides read TGTGCCACCAGCAGAGATGCTAGCGGGAGTTACAATGAGCAGTTCTTC. This codes for CATSRDASGSYNEQFF.

The chain couples TRBV14 to TRBJ2-7, with 10 bases lining up with TRBD2. The CDR3 extends over 16 amino acids. Germline lookup yields CDR1 SGHDN and CDR2 FVKESK. With 1 base clipped from V and 2 bases from J, the junction kept 5 bases outside the gene matches. The chain's CDR3 is CASSQGGLAVTYEQYF. DNA of the CDR3: TGTGCCAGCAGCCAAGGAGGACTAGCGGTAACCTACGAGCAGTACTTC.

The rearrangement links TRBV14 to TRBJ2-7, with D possibly matching TRBD1 (6 bases). Germline V gene sequence: CDR1 SGHDN, CDR2 FVKESK. Trimming shortened V by 3 bases and J by 8 bases, and 20 bases separated the two germline ends. This CDR3 contains 15 residues. The CDR3 coding sequence is TGTGCCAGCAGCCAGCCGGGACAACCTAATCCCAAGCAGTACTTC. Translated, it gives CASSQPGQPNPKQYF. Using reference TRBV14 and TRBJ2-7 for the parts outside the CDR3, the full variable domain is EAGVTQFPSHSVIEKGQTVTLRCDPISGHDNLYWYRRVMGKEIKFLLHFVKESKQDESGMPNNRFLAERTGGTYSTLKVQPAELEDSGVYFCASSQPGQPNPKQYFGPGTRLTVT.

This clonotype has at least ten counts. The chain uses TRBV3-1 and TRBJ2-7, with 9 bases fitting TRBD2. There are 15 residues in the CDR3. The germline V gene encodes CDR1 LGHDT and CDR2 YNNKEL (reference sequence). V lost 0 bases to trimming and J lost 7 bases; unmatched junction nucleotides: 7. The CDR3 nucleotides read TGTGCCAGCAGCCAAGATCTGGCGGGGGGGCGGGAGCAGTACGTC. Residues: CASSQDLAGGREQYV.

In its sample, this clonotype was seen many times. CDR3 amino acids: CASSPQEGGYTF. CDR3 nucleotides: TGTGCCAGCAGCCCCCAGGAGGGTGGCTACACCTTC. The chain employs TRBV3-1 and TRBJ1-2; D is undetermined. The CDR3 loop spans 12 amino acids. Between the trimmed V and J ends, which lost 4 bases and 7 bases, there was a span of 10 bases. Germline V CDR1 and CDR2: LGHDT, YNNKEL (reference sequence).

The rearrangement links TRBV9 to TRBJ2-3, with a tentative D call TRBD2 (6 bases). The CDR3 extends over 15 amino acids. Per the germline V gene, CDR1 is SGDLS and CDR2 is YYNGEE. Trimming shortened V by 7 bases and J by 2 bases, and 17 bases separated the two germline ends. The DNA of the CDR3 is TGTGCCAGCTCCCAGGGACTTCCCCTCACAGATACGCAGTATTTT. The encoded protein is CASSQGLPLTDTQYF.